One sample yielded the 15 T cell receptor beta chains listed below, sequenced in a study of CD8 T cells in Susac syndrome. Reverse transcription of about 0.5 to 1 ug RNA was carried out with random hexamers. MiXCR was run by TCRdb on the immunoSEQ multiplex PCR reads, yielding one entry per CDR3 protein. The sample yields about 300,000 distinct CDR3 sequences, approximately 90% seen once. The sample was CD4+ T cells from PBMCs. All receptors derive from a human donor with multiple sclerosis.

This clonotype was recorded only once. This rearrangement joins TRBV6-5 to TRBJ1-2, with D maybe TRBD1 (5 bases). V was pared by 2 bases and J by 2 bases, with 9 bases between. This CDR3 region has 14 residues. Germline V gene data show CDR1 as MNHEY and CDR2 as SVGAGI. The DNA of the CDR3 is TGTGCCAGCAGTTACGGGGCTCTGAACTATGGCTACACCTTC. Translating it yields CASSYGALNYGYTF.

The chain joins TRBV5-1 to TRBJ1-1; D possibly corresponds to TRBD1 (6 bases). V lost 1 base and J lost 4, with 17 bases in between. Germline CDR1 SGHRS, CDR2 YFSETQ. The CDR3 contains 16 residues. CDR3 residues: CASSLLMGGERTEAFF. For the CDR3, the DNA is TGCGCCAGCAGCTTGCTGATGGGGGGCGAGCGCACTGAAGCTTTCTTT.

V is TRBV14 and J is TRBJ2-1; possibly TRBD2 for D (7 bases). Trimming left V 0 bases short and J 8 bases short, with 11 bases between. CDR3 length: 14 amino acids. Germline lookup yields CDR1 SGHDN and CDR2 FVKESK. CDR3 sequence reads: CASSQEWRGHEQFF. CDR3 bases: TGTGCCAGCAGCCAAGAATGGCGGGGGCATGAGCAGTTCTTC.

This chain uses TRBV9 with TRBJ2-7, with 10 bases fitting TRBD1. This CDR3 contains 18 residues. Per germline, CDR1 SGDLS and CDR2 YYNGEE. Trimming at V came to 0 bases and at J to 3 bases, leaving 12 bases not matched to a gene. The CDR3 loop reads CASSVGPSGQGVYYEQYF. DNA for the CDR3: TGTGCCAGCAGCGTAGGACCCTCTGGACAGGGGGTTTACTACGAGCAGTACTTC.

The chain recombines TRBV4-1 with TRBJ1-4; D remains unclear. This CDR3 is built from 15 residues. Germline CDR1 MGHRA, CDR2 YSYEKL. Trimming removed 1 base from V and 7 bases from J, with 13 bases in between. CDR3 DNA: TGCGCCAGCAGCCAAGTTCGTGTGCTTGGTGAAAAACTGTTTTTT. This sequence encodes CASSQVRVLGEKLFF.

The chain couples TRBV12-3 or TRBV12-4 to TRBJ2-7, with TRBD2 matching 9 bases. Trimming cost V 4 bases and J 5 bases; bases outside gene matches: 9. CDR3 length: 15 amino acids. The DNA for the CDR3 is TGTGCCAGCAGTTGGGTCGCGGGGGGGCCCCACGAGCAGTACTTC. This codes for CASSWVAGGPHEQYF.

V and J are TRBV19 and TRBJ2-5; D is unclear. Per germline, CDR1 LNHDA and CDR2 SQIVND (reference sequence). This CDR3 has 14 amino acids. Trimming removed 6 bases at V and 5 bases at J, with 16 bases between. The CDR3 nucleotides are TGTGCCAGTAGGGTGCGGAGCGCCAGCGAGACCCAGTACTTC. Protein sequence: CASRVRSASETQYF.

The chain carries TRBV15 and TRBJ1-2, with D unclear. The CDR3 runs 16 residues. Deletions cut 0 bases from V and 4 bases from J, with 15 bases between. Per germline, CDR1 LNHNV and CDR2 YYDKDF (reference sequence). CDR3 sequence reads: CATSRDRASEGYGYTF. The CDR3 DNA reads TGTGCCACCAGCAGAGATCGGGCATCCGAGGGCTATGGCTACACCTTC. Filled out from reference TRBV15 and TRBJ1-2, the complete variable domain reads DAMVIQNPRYQVTQFGKPVTLSCSQTLNHNVMYWYQQKSSQAPKLLFHYYDKDFNNEADTPDNFQSRRPNTSFCFLDIRSPGLGDTAMYLCATSRDRASEGYGYTFGSGTRLTVV.

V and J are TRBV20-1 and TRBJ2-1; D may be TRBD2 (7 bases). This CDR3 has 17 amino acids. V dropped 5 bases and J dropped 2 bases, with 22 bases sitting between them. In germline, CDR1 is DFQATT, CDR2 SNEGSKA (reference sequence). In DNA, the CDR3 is TGCAGTGCTGAGGATAGCAACGGGGGGCCCCCCTACAATGAGCAGTTCTTC. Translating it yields CSAEDSNGGPPYNEQFF.

The CDR3 sequence: CASSTTGQGQQYF. CDR3 coding DNA: TGTGCCAGCAGTACGACGGGACAGGGCCAGCAGTACTTC. The chain recombines TRBV6-5 with TRBJ2-7; 9 bases align to TRBD1. Germline V gene data show CDR1 as MNHEY and CDR2 as SVGAGI. The CDR3 contains 13 residues. V lost 5 bases to trimming and J lost 8 bases; unmatched junction nucleotides: 7.

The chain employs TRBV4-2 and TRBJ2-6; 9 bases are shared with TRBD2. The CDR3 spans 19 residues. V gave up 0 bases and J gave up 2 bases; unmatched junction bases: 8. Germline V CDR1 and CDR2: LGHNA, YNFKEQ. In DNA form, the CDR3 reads TGTGCCAGCAGCCAAGATAAAGTAGCGGGAGACGCTGGGGCCAACGTCCTGACTTTC. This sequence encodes CASSQDKVAGDAGANVLTF.

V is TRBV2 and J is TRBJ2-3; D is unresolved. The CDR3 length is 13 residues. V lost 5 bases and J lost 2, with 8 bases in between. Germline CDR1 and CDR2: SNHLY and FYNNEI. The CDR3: CASSNRPTDTQYF. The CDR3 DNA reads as TGTGCCAGCAGTAATCGGCCCACAGATACGCAGTATTTT.

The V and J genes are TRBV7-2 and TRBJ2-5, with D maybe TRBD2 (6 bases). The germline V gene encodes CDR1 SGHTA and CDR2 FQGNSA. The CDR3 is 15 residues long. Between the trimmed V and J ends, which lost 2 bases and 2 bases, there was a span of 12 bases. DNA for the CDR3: TGTGCCAGCAGCTTAAGGCGGGGCGGGCAAGAGACCCAGTACTTC. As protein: CASSLRRGGQETQYF. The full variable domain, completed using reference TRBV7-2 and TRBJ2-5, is GAGVSQSPSNKVTEKGKDVELRCDPISGHTALYWYRQSLGQGLEFLIYFQGNSAPDKSGLPSDRFSAERTGGSVSTLTIQRTQQEDSAVYLCASSLRRGGQETQYFGPGTRLLVL.

The CDR3 region is CASSFQGAGGYGYTF. The CDR3, as DNA: TGTGCCAGCAGTTTTCAGGGGGCCGGGGGGTATGGCTACACCTTC. The rearrangement joins TRBV6-6 to TRBJ1-2, with 8 bases lining up with TRBD1. Trimming cost V 4 bases and J 5 bases; bases outside gene matches: 9. Looked up from germline, CDR1 is MNHNY and CDR2 is SVGAGI (reference sequence). This CDR3 contains 15 residues.

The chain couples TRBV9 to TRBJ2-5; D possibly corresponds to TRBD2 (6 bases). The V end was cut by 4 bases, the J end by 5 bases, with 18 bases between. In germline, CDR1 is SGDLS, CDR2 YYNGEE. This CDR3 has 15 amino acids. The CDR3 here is CASSTMAGPTETQYF. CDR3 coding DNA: TGTGCCAGCAGCACCATGGCGGGGCCCACGGAGACCCAGTACTTC.